This T cell receptor beta chain derives from a study of blood T cell repertoires in COVID-19. Looking at the study overall: There were acute and convalescent COVID-19 samples, and they came from the United States, Italy and Spain. The analysed material was cDNA or gDNA that came from T cells, B-cell-depleted T cells, or PBMCs.

This CDR3 has 14 residues. V was clipped by 1 base and J by 1 base, with 5 bases between them. The germline gives CDR1 SGHKS, CDR2 YYEKEE (reference sequence). Authors' methods: Using reference gene primer amplification, nucleated cell counts were estimated. TCRdb keeps only in-frame clones here, not all; method: immunoSEQ multiplex PCR. V and J calls and clone size follow that table, whereas D and trimming were derived from the DNA. This sample has roughly 80,000 clones, with roughly nine tenths found just once. The rearrangement uses TRBV5-5 and TRBJ2-2; D uncertain. This receptor was identified in an elderly woman with active or convalescent COVID-19. Sequencing was done on a sample of peripheral blood. In nucleotides, the CDR3 is TGTGCCAGCAGCTTGCGCGGGAACACCGGGGAGCTGTTTTTT. Translating it yields CASSLRGNTGELFF.